These 5 T cell receptor beta chains were all obtained from the same sample, sequenced in a study of tumor-infiltrating lymphocytes in primary liver carcinoma (dated by TCRdb to about 2017). Total RNA and DNA were co-extracted without cell sorting from around 20-30 mg of bulk tissue using the AllPrep DNA/RNA mini kit. The sequencer listed for this sample is Illumina HiSeq 2500. A constant-region primer and ProtoScript II reverse transcriptase were used to reverse-transcribe TCRbeta-specific cDNA from approximately 550 ng total RNA. Construction of the TCRbeta libraries relied on three nested rounds of multiplex PCR, following a slightly modified ARM-PCR procedure. Each of the first two PCR rounds ran for around 11 cycles and used multiplex TRBV1-TRBV30 forward primers together with a Cbeta reverse primer. TCRdb's own reprocessing of the public reads used fastp at Q25 and MiXCR and kept productive beta chains. Here each entry gathers all rows of one CDR3 protein and keeps the most common genes and DNA. This sample comprises approximately 74,000 distinct CDR3 sequences, over 70% of them detected only once. The top ten hold 12% to 15% of the sample.

The material sequenced was liver tumor tissue from sampling region 4. The cell subset or site label, as the study defines it: tumor region T4, right-lateral pole. The receptors shown here come from a woman aged 60 to 75 with primary liver carcinoma and hepatitis B virus infection.

On this clonotype itself: Since the CDR3 does not end with the conserved phenylalanine or tryptophan, this likely comes from a read error. This chain uses TRBV4-2 with TRBJ2-3; D possibly corresponds to TRBD1 (7 bases). The V gene lost 7 bases and the J gene lost 7 bases, with 21 bases spanning the gap. Germline V gene data show CDR1 as LGHNA and CDR2 as YNFKEQ. There are 15 residues in the CDR3. The CDR3 DNA is TGTGCCAGCATCCCGGTAGCGGAGGGGGCATATACGCAGTATTCT. Protein sequence: CASIPVAEGAYTQYS.

As regards this clonotype: The junction does not match germline at one end; this may be a read error. The chain carries TRBV29-1 and TRBJ2-3; D is perhaps TRBD2 (6 bases). CDR3 size: 13 residues. From germline, CDR1 is SQVTM and CDR2 ANQGSEA. For the CDR3, the DNA is TGTAGCGTCGACCCAACTAGCACAGATACGCGGTATTTT. This translates into CSVDPTSTDTRYF.

The chain links TRBV29-1 to TRBJ2-1; 9 bases map to TRBD1. This CDR3 comprises 13 residues. Germline assignment: CDR1 SQVTM and CDR2 ANQGSEA. Trimming cost V 6 bases and J 15 bases; bases outside gene matches: 15. The CDR3 DNA reads TGCAGCGTCGGACAGGGGATGACCAACATTCGGTTCTTC. Translation gives CSVGQGMTNIRFF.

A note on this clonotype: The junction shows a germline mismatch at one end, possibly a read error. The chain links TRBV30 to TRBJ1-5; D gene unclear. The germline V gene has CDR1 GTSNPN and CDR2 SVGIG (reference sequence). The CDR3 loop spans 13 amino acids. This chain's CDR3 is CVWSRSGNQLQHF. The CDR3 nucleotides are TGTGTCTGGAGTCGGTCCGGAAATCAGCTCCAGCATTTT.

In its sample, this clonotype was seen many times. DNA of the CDR3: TGTGCCGCGGTCCGGGACAGGGTGAAGAGTGGCTACACCTTC. This encodes CAAVRDRVKSGYTF. This rearrangement joins TRBV6-2 or TRBV6-3 to TRBJ1-2; 9 positions match TRBD1. The germline gives CDR1 MNHEY, CDR2 SVGEGT. The ends lost 11 bases at V and 7 bases at J; junction bases unmatched: 14. This CDR3 comprises 14 residues.